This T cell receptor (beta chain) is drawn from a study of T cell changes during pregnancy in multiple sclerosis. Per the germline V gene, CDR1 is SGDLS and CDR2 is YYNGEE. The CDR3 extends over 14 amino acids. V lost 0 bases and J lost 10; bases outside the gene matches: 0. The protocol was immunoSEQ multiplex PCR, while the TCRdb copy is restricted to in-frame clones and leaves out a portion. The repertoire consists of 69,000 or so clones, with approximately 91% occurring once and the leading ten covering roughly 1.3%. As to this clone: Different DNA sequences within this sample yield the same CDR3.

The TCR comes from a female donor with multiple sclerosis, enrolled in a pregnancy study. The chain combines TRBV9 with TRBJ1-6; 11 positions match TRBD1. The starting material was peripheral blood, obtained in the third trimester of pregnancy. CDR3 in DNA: TGTGCCAGCAGCGTAGGGACAGGGGGCTCACCCCTCCACTTT. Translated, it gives CASSVGTGGSPLHF.